The sequence of this T cell receptor (beta chain) was determined in a study of radiation and T cells in renal cell carcinoma. Method: immunoSEQ multiplex PCR; TCRdb's copy keeps in-frame clones and lacks some. The sample lists roughly 58,000 clones, more than 60% seen once, with about 6.4% in the top ten. Stated time point: blood 4 weeks post-SBRT, at nephrectomy. The treatment: 15 Gy SBRT to primary tumor, nephrectomy 4 weeks later. The sequence came from a man in his sixties with renal cell carcinoma. Here the sequenced sample was blood, taken from a patient whose treatment included radiotherapy and nephrectomy.

DNA for the CDR3: TGTGCCAGCAGTCCCGACCACATCCCGAGACAAGAGACCCAGTACTTC. This gives the protein CASSPDHIPRQETQYF. J is TRBJ2-5 and V is TRBV27; D unclear. CDR1 and CDR2 from the germline V gene are MNHEY and SMNVEV (reference sequence). This CDR3 is built from 16 residues. With 5 bases removed from V and 2 bases from J, the gap between germline ends came to 18 bases.